Listed here are 24 T cell receptor beta chains from one sample, sequenced in a study of CD4 T cells in relation to SARS-CoV-2 and coronaviruses. Unexposed donor CD4+ T cells date from 2011-2018, before the COVID-19 pandemic. CD4+ T cells were isolated from the cells after around eleven days of culture. These receptors have no identified antigens. TCRdb's copy holds only in-frame clones and misses some; the assay was immunoSEQ multiplex PCR. Here the sample spans 18,000 or so clones, around four fifths being singletons. The sequenced material came from CD4+ T cells from PBMCs, cultured in vitro. Receptors originate from a human donor in good health.

The J gene is TRBJ1-4, the V gene TRBV11-2; 7 positions agree with TRBD1. Germline assignment: CDR1 SGHAT and CDR2 FQNNGV. The length of the CDR3 is 17 residues. The junction had 7 bases not matched to a gene; V was cut back by 1 base and J by 2 bases. The CDR3 sequence: CASSLGLRDSTNEKLFF. CDR3 DNA sequence: TGTGCCAGCAGCTTAGGCTTGCGGGACAGCACTAATGAAAAACTGTTTTTT.

The rearrangement joins TRBV15 to TRBJ2-7; D gene unclear. The V end was cut by 3 bases, the J end by 3 bases, with 6 bases between. Germline CDR1 reads LNHNV; CDR2 reads YYDKDF (reference sequence). The CDR3 consists of 12 residues. CDR3 bases: TGTGCCACCAGCAGGGGAAACTACGAGCAGTACTTC. It codes for CATSRGNYEQYF.

In this sample, this clone turned up a few times. This chain uses TRBV19 with TRBJ2-7, with TRBD2 matching over 11 bases. Germline CDR1 LNHDA, CDR2 SQIVND (reference sequence). The trim removed 8 bases at V and 0 bases at J, leaving 9 bases unmatched. The CDR3 has 16 amino acids. The CDR3 loop reads CASCPTSGRFSYEQYF. The CDR3 DNA is TGTGCCAGTTGTCCCACTAGCGGGAGATTCTCCTACGAGCAGTACTTC.

The V and J genes are TRBV5-6 and TRBJ2-5; the D gene could be TRBD1 or TRBD2 (5 bases each). V was pared by 4 bases and J by 6 bases, with 13 bases between. CDR1 is SGHDT and CDR2 is YYEEEE in the germline V gene. CDR3 length: 13 residues. The CDR3 sequence: CASSPRGAKTQYF. CDR3 DNA: TGTGCCAGCAGCCCACGAGGGGCGAAGACCCAGTACTTC.

The V and J genes are TRBV28 and TRBJ2-1, with D unclear. This CDR3 has 15 amino acids. The germline gives CDR1 MDHEN, CDR2 SYDVKM. Deletions cut 10 bases from V and 2 bases from J, with 18 bases between. CDR3 DNA: TGTGCCATCCAAGGCGGTAGTCGGGCCTACAATGAGCAGTTCTTC. Translated, it gives CAIQGGSRAYNEQFF.

This chain uses TRBV28 with TRBJ2-1; 7 bases fit TRBD2. Germline V gene lookup returns CDR1 MDHEN and CDR2 SYDVKM. Losses at the gene ends were 3 bases for V and 3 bases for J; bases not matched to a gene: 8. The CDR3 spans 16 residues. The CDR3 sequence is CASSFIGRILYNEQFF. The CDR3 DNA is TGTGCCAGCAGTTTTATCGGGAGGATCCTCTACAATGAGCAGTTCTTC.

The chain carries TRBV11-2 and TRBJ2-4, with D possibly TRBD1 on 6 matching bases. Trimming removed 2 bases from V and 15 bases from J, with 23 bases in between. CDR3 length: 15 amino acids. The germline CDR1 and CDR2 sequences are SGHAT and FQNNGV. CDR3 nucleotides: TGTGCCAGCAGCTTATTTATCGGGACACGGGAAAGGTTGTACTTC. The encoded protein is CASSLFIGTRERLYF.

This chain uses TRBV2 with TRBJ2-5; D possibly corresponds to TRBD1 (5 bases). CDR3 length equals 13 residues. Trimming left V 6 bases short and J 1 base short, with 9 bases between. Germline V CDR1 and CDR2: SNHLY, FYNNEI. CDR3 residues: CASSPDSQETQYF. CDR3 nucleotides: TGTGCCAGCAGCCCAGACAGCCAAGAGACCCAGTACTTC.

The rearrangement links TRBV2 to TRBJ1-4; the match to TRBD1 covers 9 bases. J lost 7 bases, V lost 1 base, and 4 bases had no gene match. Germline V gene sequence: CDR1 SNHLY, CDR2 FYNNEI. The CDR3 covers 15 residues. As DNA, the CDR3 is TGTGCCAGCAGTGAAGATCGGACAGGGGTTGAAAAACTGTTTTTT. Amino acids: CASSEDRTGVEKLFF.

The rearrangement uses TRBV30 and TRBJ1-5; perhaps TRBD1 as D (5 bases). Germline values: CDR1 GTSNPN, CDR2 SVGIG (reference sequence). The CDR3 is made up of 14 amino acids. V lost 2 bases and J lost 7, with 15 bases in between. CDR3 nucleotides: TGTGCCTGGAGTTCCCGGGGCAAAGGCCAGCCCCAGCATTTT. Protein product: CAWSSRGKGQPQHF.

In DNA, the CDR3 is TGTGCCTGGAGTTGTGTGCAAAGGGAGACCCAGTACTTC. Protein: CAWSCVQRETQYF. The J gene is TRBJ2-5, the V gene TRBV30; D remains unclear. Trimming cost V 2 bases and J 5 bases, with 12 bases left between them. From germline, CDR1 is GTSNPN and CDR2 SVGIG (reference sequence). This CDR3 has 13 amino acids.

The V call is TRBV5-1, the J call TRBJ2-5; D is possibly TRBD2 (5 bases). V was shortened by 2 bases and J by 5 bases, with 16 bases between the two germline ends. The germline V gene has CDR1 SGHRS and CDR2 YFSETQ. CDR3 length: 15 amino acids. The CDR3 sequence is CASSLLSEGWETQYF. The CDR3 bases are TGCGCCAGCAGCTTACTCTCAGAGGGCTGGGAGACCCAGTACTTC.

The chain combines TRBV5-1 with TRBJ1-1; D remains unclear. Between the trimmed V and J ends, which lost 0 bases and 1 base, there was a span of 10 bases. CDR1 SGHRS and CDR2 YFSETQ come from the germline V gene. The CDR3 has 15 amino acids. In DNA, the CDR3 is TGCGCCAGCAGCTTGGTCGGGATCGAGAACACTGAAGCTTTCTTT. Its translation: CASSLVGIENTEAFF.

The chain links TRBV30 to TRBJ1-6, with D perhaps matching TRBD1 (5 bases). V shed 1 base and J shed 5 bases, with 15 bases lying between them. The CDR3 length is 16 residues. Germline V CDR1 and CDR2: GTSNPN, SVGIG (reference sequence). CDR3 loop: CAWSGRGIMDNSPLHF. As DNA, the CDR3 is TGTGCCTGGAGTGGTAGGGGTATTATGGATAATTCACCCCTCCACTTT. Full variable domain (rest looked up from reference TRBV30 and TRBJ1-6): SQTIHQWPATLVQPVGSPLSLECTVEGTSNPNLYWYRQAAGRGLQLLFYSVGIGQISSEVPQNLSASRPQDRQFILSSKKLLLSDSGFYLCAWSGRGIMDNSPLHFGNGTRLTVT.

The chain uses TRBV19 and TRBJ1-6; TRBD1 agrees at 7 bases. This CDR3 has 17 residues. CDR1 is LNHDA, CDR2 SQIVND, per germline (reference sequence). J gave up 3 bases and V 5 bases, and 10 bases lay outside the gene matches. Here the CDR3 reads CASSETTGIIYNSPLHF. CDR3 in DNA: TGTGCCAGTAGTGAAACGACAGGGATAATCTATAATTCACCCCTCCACTTT.

This chain uses TRBV28 with TRBJ2-7; D gene uncertain. The V and J ends lost 6 bases and 3 bases respectively, with 9 bases between them. This CDR3 spans 12 amino acids. The germline gives CDR1 MDHEN, CDR2 SYDVKM. DNA of the CDR3: TGTGCCAGCAGCCGGTATCTCTACGAGCAGTACTTC. Translating gives CASSRYLYEQYF. The variable domain in full, completed from reference TRBV28 and TRBJ2-7, reads DVKVTQSSRYLVKRTGEKVFLECVQDMDHENMFWYRQDPGLGLRLIYFSYDVKMKEKGDIPEGYSVSREKKERFSLILESASTNQTSMYLCASSRYLYEQYFGPGTRLTVT.

The sample holds a few counts of this clone. The chain recombines TRBV19 with TRBJ2-7; possibly TRBD1 for D (5 bases). V was shortened by 0 bases and J by 2 bases, with 14 bases between the two germline ends. CDR3 length: 16 residues. The germline V gene encodes CDR1 LNHDA and CDR2 SQIVND (reference sequence). CDR3 nucleotide sequence: TGTGCCAGTAGTATAGATCATACGACAGCCGCCTACGAGCAGTACTTC. Translating it yields CASSIDHTTAAYEQYF.

The chain is built from TRBV2 and TRBJ1-1; D gene uncertain. The CDR3 is 16 amino acids. The V end was cut by 4 bases, the J end by 4 bases, with 19 bases between. Germline loops: CDR1 SNHLY, CDR2 FYNNEI. The DNA for the CDR3 is TGTGCCAGCAGTGTCTTTGAGGGTGGCGTTGGCACTGAAGCTTTCTTT. Translated, it gives CASSVFEGGVGTEAFF.

The CDR3 bases are TGTGCCTGGACAACAGGGAGGAGGTCCTATGGCTACACCTTC. Amino acids: CAWTTGRRSYGYTF. This sequence joins TRBV30 and TRBJ1-2; perhaps TRBD1 as D (6 bases). The V and J ends lost 4 bases and 4 bases respectively, with 16 bases between them. There are 14 residues in the CDR3. Germline-derived CDR1 and CDR2 are GTSNPN and SVGIG (reference sequence).

This chain uses TRBV27 with TRBJ2-1; D possibly uses TRBD1 or TRBD2 (5 bases each). Germline V gene sequence: CDR1 MNHEY, CDR2 SMNVEV (reference sequence). The CDR3 has 13 amino acids. V shed 5 bases and J shed 6 bases, with 11 bases lying between them. CDR3 region: CASSVGTSNEQFF. CDR3 nucleotide sequence: TGTGCCAGCAGTGTGGGGACCTCCAATGAGCAGTTCTTC.

A few counts support this clone. The J gene is TRBJ2-7, the V gene TRBV28, with D perhaps given as TRBD1 or TRBD2 (5 bases each). In germline, CDR1 is MDHEN, CDR2 SYDVKM. V shed 7 bases and J shed 2 bases, with 12 bases lying between them. The CDR3 totals 13 residues. Here the CDR3 DNA reads TGTGCCAGCATGGGGGTGTGGGCCTACGAGCAGTACTTC. Its protein product is CASMGVWAYEQYF. Full variable domain (outside the CDR3, taken from reference TRBV28 and TRBJ2-7): DVKVTQSSRYLVKRTGEKVFLECVQDMDHENMFWYRQDPGLGLRLIYFSYDVKMKEKGDIPEGYSVSREKKERFSLILESASTNQTSMYLCASMGVWAYEQYFGPGTRLTVT.

CDR3 residues: CASSPLSSSYNEQFF. CDR3 bases: TGTGCCAGCAGCCCCTTATCGAGCTCCTACAATGAGCAGTTCTTC. This rearrangement joins TRBV5-4 to TRBJ2-1; D remains unclear. This CDR3 is 15 amino acids long. Between the trimmed V and J ends, which lost 4 bases and 0 bases, there was a span of 11 bases. Germline loops: CDR1 SGHNT, CDR2 YYREEE (reference sequence).

CDR3 loop: CAWEPLGQGASYEQYF. The DNA for the CDR3 is TGTGCCTGGGAGCCTTTGGGACAGGGCGCATCCTACGAGCAGTACTTC. The chain uses TRBV30 and TRBJ2-7; TRBD1 matches at 9 bases. This CDR3 spans 16 amino acids. J lost 1 base, V lost 5 bases, and 12 bases had no gene match. Germline V CDR1 and CDR2: GTSNPN, SVGIG (reference sequence). Filled out from reference TRBV30 and TRBJ2-7, the complete variable domain reads SQTIHQWPATLVQPVGSPLSLECTVEGTSNPNLYWYRQAAGRGLQLLFYSVGIGQISSEVPQNLSASRPQDRQFILSSKKLLLSDSGFYLCAWEPLGQGASYEQYFGPGTRLTVT.

This sequence joins TRBV15 and TRBJ2-1, with a tentative D call TRBD2 (5 bases). CDR1 is LNHNV and CDR2 is YYDKDF in the germline V gene (reference sequence). This CDR3 contains 12 residues. V lost 0 bases, J lost 10 bases, and 7 bases lay in between. The CDR3 here is CATSRDSGEQFF. The CDR3, as DNA: TGTGCCACCAGCAGAGACTCGGGGGAGCAGTTCTTC. The full variable domain, rest sourced from reference TRBV15 and TRBJ2-1, is DAMVIQNPRYQVTQFGKPVTLSCSQTLNHNVMYWYQQKSSQAPKLLFHYYDKDFNNEADTPDNFQSRRPNTSFCFLDIRSPGLGDTAMYLCATSRDSGEQFFGPGTRLTVL.